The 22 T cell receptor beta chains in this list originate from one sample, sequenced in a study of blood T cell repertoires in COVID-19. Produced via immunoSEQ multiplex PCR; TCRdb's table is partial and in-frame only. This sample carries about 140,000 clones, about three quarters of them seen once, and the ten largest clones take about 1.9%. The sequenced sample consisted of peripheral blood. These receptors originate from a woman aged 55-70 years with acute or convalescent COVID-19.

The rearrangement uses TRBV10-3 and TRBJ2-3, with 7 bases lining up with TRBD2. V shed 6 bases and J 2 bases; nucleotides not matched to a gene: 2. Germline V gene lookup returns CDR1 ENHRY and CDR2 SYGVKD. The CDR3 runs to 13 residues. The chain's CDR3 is CAIRSGITDTQYF. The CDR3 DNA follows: TGTGCCATCAGGAGCGGGATCACAGATACGCAGTATTTT.

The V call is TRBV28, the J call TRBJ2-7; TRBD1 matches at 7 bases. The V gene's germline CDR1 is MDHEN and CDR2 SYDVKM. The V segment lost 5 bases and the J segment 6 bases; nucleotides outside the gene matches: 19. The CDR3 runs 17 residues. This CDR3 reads CASSPANSLQGVSEQYF. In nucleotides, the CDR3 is TGTGCCAGCAGTCCCGCAAACTCCCTCCAGGGGGTCAGCGAGCAGTACTTC.

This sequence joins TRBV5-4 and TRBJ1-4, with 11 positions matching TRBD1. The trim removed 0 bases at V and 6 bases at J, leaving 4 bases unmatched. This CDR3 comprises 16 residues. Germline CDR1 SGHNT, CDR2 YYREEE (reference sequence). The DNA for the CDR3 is TGTGCCAGCAGCTTGGGGCCGGGACAGGGGGATGAAAAACTGTTTTTT. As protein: CASSLGPGQGDEKLFF.

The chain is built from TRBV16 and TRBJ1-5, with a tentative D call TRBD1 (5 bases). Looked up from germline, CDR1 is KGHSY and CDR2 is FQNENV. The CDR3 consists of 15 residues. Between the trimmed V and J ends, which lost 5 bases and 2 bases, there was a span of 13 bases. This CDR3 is CASSSQGVGNQPQHF. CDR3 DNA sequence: TGTGCCAGCAGCTCCCAGGGCGTTGGCAATCAGCCCCAGCATTTT.

The CDR3 DNA follows: TGTGCCAGCAGTTCGCGCTCCGGAAACACCATATATTTT. Translating it yields CASSSRSGNTIYF. The J gene is TRBJ1-3, the V gene TRBV2; D unresolved. The V end lost 5 bases, the J end lost 4 bases, and 9 bases lay between the germline ends. CDR3 length: 13 residues. CDR1 and CDR2 from the germline V gene are SNHLY and FYNNEI.

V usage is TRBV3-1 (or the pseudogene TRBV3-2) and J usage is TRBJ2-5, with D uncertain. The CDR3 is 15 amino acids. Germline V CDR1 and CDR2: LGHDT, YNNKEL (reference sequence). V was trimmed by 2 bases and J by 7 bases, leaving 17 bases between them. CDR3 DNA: TGTGCCAGCAGCCAAATCTCAGGTGGTGGCGTGACCCAGTACTTC. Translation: CASSQISGGGVTQYF.

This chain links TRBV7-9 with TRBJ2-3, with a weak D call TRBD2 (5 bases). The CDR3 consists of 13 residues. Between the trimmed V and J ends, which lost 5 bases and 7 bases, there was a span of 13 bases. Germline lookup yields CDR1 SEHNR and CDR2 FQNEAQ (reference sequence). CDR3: CASSHRGLHTQYF. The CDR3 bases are TGTGCCAGCAGCCACCGAGGACTCCATACGCAGTATTTT.

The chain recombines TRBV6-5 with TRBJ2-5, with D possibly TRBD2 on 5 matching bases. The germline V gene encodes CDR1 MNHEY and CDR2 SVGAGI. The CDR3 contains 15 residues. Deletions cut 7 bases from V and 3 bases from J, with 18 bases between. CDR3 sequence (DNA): TGTGCCAGCAATCGGGTGCGCGGGCCCAAAGAGACCCAGTACTTC. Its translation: CASNRVRGPKETQYF.

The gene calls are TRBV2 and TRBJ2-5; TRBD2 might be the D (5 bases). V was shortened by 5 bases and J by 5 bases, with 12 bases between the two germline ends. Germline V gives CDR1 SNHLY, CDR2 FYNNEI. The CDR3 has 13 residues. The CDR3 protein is CASSFGIRETQYF. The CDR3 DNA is TGTGCCAGCAGTTTCGGGATCCGGGAGACCCAGTACTTC.

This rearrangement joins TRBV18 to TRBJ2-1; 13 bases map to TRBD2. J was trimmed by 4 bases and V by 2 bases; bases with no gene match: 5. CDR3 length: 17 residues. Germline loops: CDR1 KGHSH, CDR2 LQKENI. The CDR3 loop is CASSPGRGLAGYNEQFF. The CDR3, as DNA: TGTGCCAGCTCACCAGGTAGGGGACTAGCGGGATACAATGAGCAGTTCTTC.

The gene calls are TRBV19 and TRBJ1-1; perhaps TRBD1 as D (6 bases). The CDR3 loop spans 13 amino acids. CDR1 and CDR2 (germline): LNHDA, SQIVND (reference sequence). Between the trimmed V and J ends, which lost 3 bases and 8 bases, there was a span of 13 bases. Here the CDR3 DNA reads TGTGCCAGTAGTATGGGAGCGGGGGCCGAAGCTTTCTTT. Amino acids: CASSMGAGAEAFF.

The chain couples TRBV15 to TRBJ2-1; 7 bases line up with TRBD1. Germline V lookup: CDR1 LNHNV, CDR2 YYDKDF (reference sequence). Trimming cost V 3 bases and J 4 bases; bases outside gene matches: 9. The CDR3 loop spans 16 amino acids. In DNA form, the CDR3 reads TGTGCCACCAGCAGGGGGGACAGTCTCCTTTACAATGAGCAGTTCTTC. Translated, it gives CATSRGDSLLYNEQFF.

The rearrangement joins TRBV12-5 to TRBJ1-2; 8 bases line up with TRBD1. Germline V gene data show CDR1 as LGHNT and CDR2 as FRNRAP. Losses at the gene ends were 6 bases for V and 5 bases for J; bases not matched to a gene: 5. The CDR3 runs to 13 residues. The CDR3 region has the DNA TGTGCTAGTGGCGGACAGGGACGGTATGGCTACACCTTC. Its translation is CASGGQGRYGYTF.

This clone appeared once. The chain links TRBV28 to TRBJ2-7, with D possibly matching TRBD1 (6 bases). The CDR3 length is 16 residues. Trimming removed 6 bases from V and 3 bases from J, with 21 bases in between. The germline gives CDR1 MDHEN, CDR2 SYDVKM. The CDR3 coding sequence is TGTGCCAGCAGACCCCCTGCGGGCCCAGGGGTCTACGAGCAGTACTTC. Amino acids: CASRPPAGPGVYEQYF.

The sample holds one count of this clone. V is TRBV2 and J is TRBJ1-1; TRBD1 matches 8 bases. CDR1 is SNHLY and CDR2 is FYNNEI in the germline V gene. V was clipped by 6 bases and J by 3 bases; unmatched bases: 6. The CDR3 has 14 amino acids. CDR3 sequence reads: CASSAGGGYTEAFF. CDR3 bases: TGTGCCAGCAGCGCAGGGGGCGGTTACACTGAAGCTTTCTTT.

Written as DNA, the CDR3 is TGTGCCAGCAGTTTATCTCTACTAGCGGGAGGGGGAGAGACCCAGTACTTC. The encoded protein is CASSLSLLAGGGETQYF. J is TRBJ2-5 and V is TRBV28; 13 bases are shared with TRBD2. The germline gives CDR1 MDHEN, CDR2 SYDVKM. The CDR3 has 17 amino acids. Trimming cost V 1 base and J 4 bases; bases outside gene matches: 6.

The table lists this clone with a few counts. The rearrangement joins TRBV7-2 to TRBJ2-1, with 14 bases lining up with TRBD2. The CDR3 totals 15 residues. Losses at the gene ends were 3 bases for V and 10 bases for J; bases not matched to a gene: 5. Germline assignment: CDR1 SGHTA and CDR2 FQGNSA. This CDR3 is CASSLKRLAGGEQFF. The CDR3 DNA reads TGTGCCAGCAGCTTGAAAAGACTAGCGGGAGGGGAGCAGTTCTTC.

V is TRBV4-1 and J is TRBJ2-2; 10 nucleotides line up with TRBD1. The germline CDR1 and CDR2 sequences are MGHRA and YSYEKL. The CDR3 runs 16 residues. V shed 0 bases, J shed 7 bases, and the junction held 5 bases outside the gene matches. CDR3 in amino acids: CASSQERTGGSGELFF. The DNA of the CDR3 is TGCGCCAGCAGCCAAGAGAGGACAGGGGGGAGCGGGGAGCTGTTTTTT.

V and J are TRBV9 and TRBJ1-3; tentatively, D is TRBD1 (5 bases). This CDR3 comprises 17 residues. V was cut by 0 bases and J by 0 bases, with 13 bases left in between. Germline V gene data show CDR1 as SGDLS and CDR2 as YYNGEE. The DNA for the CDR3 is TGTGCCAGCAGCGTAGCTACGGCGGGACTCTCTGGAAACACCATATATTTT. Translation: CASSVATAGLSGNTIYF.

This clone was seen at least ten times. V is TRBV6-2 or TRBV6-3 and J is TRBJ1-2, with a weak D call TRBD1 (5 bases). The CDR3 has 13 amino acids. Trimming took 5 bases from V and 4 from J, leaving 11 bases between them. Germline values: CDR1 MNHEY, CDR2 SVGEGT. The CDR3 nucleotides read TGTGCCAGCAGTCCAGGGTCTTTCTATGGCTACACCTTC. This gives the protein CASSPGSFYGYTF.

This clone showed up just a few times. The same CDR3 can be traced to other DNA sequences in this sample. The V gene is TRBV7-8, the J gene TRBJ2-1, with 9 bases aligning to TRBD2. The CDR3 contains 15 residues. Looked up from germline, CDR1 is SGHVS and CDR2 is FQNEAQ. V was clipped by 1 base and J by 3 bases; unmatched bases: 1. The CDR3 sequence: CASSLGLAVYNEQFF. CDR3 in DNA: TGTGCCAGCAGCTTAGGACTAGCGGTCTACAATGAGCAGTTCTTC.

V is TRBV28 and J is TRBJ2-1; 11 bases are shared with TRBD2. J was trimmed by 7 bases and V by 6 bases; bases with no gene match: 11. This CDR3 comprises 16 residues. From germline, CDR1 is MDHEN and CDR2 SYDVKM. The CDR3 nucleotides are TGTGCCAGCAGCCTTATAGCGGGAGGGGGGGGTAATGAGCAGTTCTTC. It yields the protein CASSLIAGGGGNEQFF.